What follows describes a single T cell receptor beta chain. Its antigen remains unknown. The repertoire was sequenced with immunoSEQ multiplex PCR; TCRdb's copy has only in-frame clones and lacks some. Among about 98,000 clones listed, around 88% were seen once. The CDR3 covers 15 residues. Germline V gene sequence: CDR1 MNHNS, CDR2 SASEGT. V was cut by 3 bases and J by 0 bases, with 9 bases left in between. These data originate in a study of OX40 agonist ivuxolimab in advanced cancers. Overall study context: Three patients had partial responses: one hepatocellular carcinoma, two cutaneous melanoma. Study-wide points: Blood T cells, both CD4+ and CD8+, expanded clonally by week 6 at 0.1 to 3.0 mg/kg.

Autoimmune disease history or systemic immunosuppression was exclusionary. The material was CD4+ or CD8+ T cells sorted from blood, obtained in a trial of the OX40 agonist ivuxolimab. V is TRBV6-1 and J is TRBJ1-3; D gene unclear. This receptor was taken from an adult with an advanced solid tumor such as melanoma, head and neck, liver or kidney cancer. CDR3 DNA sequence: TGTGCCAGCAGTGAGCGATCCCTCTCTGGAAACACCATATATTTT. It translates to CASSERSLSGNTIYF.